This T cell receptor (beta chain) was sequenced during a study of T cells in localized non-small cell lung cancer. Germline values: CDR1 MNHNS, CDR2 SASEGT. The V end was cut by 5 bases, the J end by 1 base, with 14 bases between. The CDR3 is 15 amino acids. Repertoires were generated with immunoSEQ multiplex PCR, while TCRdb's copy carries only in-frame clones and drops some. The sample comprises some 30,000 clones, about 90% of which are singletons, and approximately 5.4% rests with the top ten. This clone was recorded a few times. Its matching antigen is unknown. Study-wide findings and caveats: Adjacent uninvolved lung tissue had the highest T cell clonality, exceeding tumor. Sequencing, confined to only one tumor region, leaves heterogeneity possible. A raised T cell density in blood coincided with lengthier overall survival.

The chain uses TRBV6-1 and TRBJ1-2; D is unclear. The receptor was isolated from a man aged 35 to 69 with stage II lung adenocarcinoma. Sequenced here: PBMCs, sampled before any cancer treatment. In DNA form, the CDR3 reads TGTGCCAGCAGTCCGTCCCTGATCGGTAACTATGGCTACACCTTC. This translates into CASSPSLIGNYGYTF.